This TCR beta chain was documented in a study of OX40 agonist ivuxolimab in advanced cancers. Study information: Partial responses were achieved by three patients, one with hepatocellular carcinoma and two with cutaneous melanoma.

Germline V lookup: CDR1 SEHNR, CDR2 FQNEAQ (reference sequence). The CDR3 has 13 amino acids. V was cut by 4 bases and J by 4 bases, with 10 bases left in between. Profiled with immunoSEQ multiplex PCR; TCRdb holds only in-frame clones, not every one. The table shows approximately 82,000 clones, with 80% to 90% occurring only once. Collection of blood occurred at baseline, at cycle 4 day 1, and at cycle 7 day 1. Here the sequenced sample was CD4+ or CD8+ T cells sorted from blood, taken in a trial of the OX40 agonist ivuxolimab. The J gene is TRBJ1-2, the V gene TRBV7-9, with unresolved D. The TCR comes from an adult with an advanced solid tumor such as melanoma, head and neck, liver or kidney cancer. This CDR3 reads CASSSSESYGYTF. The CDR3 region has the DNA TGTGCCAGCAGCTCCTCAGAATCCTATGGCTACACCTTC.